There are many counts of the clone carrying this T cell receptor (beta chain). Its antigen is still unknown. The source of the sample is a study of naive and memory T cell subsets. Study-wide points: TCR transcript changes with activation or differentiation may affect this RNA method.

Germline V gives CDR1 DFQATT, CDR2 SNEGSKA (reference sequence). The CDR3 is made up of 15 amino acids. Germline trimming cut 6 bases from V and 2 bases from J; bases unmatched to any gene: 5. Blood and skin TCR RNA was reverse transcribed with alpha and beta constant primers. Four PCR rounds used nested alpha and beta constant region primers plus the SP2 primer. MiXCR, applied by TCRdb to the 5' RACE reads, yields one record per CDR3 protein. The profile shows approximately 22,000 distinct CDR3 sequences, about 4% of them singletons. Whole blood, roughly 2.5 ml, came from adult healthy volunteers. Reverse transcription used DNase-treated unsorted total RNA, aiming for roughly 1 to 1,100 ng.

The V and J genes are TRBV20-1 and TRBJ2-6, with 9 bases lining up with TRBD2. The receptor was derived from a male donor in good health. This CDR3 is CSARRGGAGANVLTF. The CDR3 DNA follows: TGCAGTGCCAGGCGGGGGGGAGCTGGGGCCAACGTCCTGACTTTC.